These 9 T cell receptor beta chains share one sample of origin, sequenced in a study of blood T cell repertoires in COVID-19. Clones were read by immunoSEQ multiplex PCR, and TCRdb kept only the in-frame ones, dropping some. The sample consists of approximately 200,000 clones, more than 70% of them appearing once. The sample taken for sequencing was peripheral blood. The source of these receptors is a woman in her sixties or seventies with acute or convalescent COVID-19.

The rearrangement joins TRBV2 to TRBJ2-1; 8 nucleotides line up with TRBD1. From germline, CDR1 is SNHLY and CDR2 FYNNEI. This CDR3 comprises 14 residues. V was pared by 3 bases and J by 4 bases, with 2 bases of the junction left unmatched. The CDR3 nucleotides are TGTGCCAGCAGTGATCACAGGGGGTACAATGAGCAGTTCTTC. Translated, it gives CASSDHRGYNEQFF.

The gene calls are TRBV28 and TRBJ1-1; tentative D call: TRBD1 (5 bases). The germline V gene encodes CDR1 MDHEN and CDR2 SYDVKM. Trimming pared 6 bases from V and 2 bases from J, leaving 10 bases between. This CDR3 has 13 amino acids. The CDR3 reads CASRLQGNTEAFF. CDR3 nucleotides: TGTGCCAGCAGACTTCAGGGTAACACTGAAGCTTTCTTT. Using reference TRBV28 and TRBJ1-1 for the parts outside the CDR3, the full variable domain is DVKVTQSSRYLVKRTGEKVFLECVQDMDHENMFWYRQDPGLGLRLIYFSYDVKMKEKGDIPEGYSVSREKKERFSLILESASTNQTSMYLCASRLQGNTEAFFGQGTRLTVV.

The rearrangement links TRBV18 to TRBJ2-3; D remains ambiguous. CDR1 is KGHSH and CDR2 is LQKENI in the germline V gene. Trimming cost V 3 bases and J 0 bases, with 10 bases left between them. The CDR3 totals 15 residues. CDR3 protein: CASSPYGASTDTQYF. In DNA, the CDR3 is TGTGCCAGCTCACCCTACGGTGCTAGCACAGATACGCAGTATTTT.

The rearrangement links TRBV11-1 to TRBJ2-1; D perhaps matches TRBD1 (5 bases). From germline, CDR1 is SGHAT and CDR2 FQDESV (reference sequence). CDR3 size: 16 residues. Trimming pared 4 bases from V and 6 bases from J, leaving 19 bases between. The CDR3 region has the DNA TGTGCCAGCAGCTCTCGCAGGGCCAAGGTATCCAATGAGCAGTTCTTC. Its translation is CASSSRRAKVSNEQFF.

The chain links TRBV4-1 to TRBJ1-2, with TRBD1 identical over 9 bases. Germline assignment: CDR1 MGHRA and CDR2 YSYEKL. V shed 1 base, J shed 0 bases, and the junction held 12 bases outside the gene matches. The CDR3 spans 19 residues. The CDR3 region is CASSQALGQGIGANYGYTF. DNA of the CDR3: TGCGCCAGCAGCCAAGCCTTGGGACAGGGAATTGGGGCTAACTATGGCTACACCTTC.

The chain joins TRBV5-1 to TRBJ2-5; TRBD1 matches at 7 bases. The CDR3 is 15 residues long. The trim removed 5 bases at V and 3 bases at J, leaving 10 bases unmatched. Germline CDR1 is SGHRS and CDR2 is YFSETQ. The CDR3 bases are TGCGCCAGCAGTCGAGGCGGACAGGTGAAAGAGACCCAGTACTTC. Its translation is CASSRGGQVKETQYF.

The rearrangement links TRBV5-1 to TRBJ2-7; tentatively, D is TRBD1 (5 bases). Germline V lookup: CDR1 SGHRS, CDR2 YFSETQ. The CDR3 consists of 14 residues. V dropped 3 bases and J dropped 4 bases, with 14 bases sitting between them. The CDR3 sequence: CASSSTATAYEQYF. The CDR3 DNA reads as TGCGCCAGCAGCTCCACAGCGACAGCGTACGAGCAGTACTTC.

V and J are TRBV19 and TRBJ1-5; tentative D call: TRBD1 (5 bases). Per germline, CDR1 LNHDA and CDR2 SQIVND (reference sequence). Trimming cost V 6 bases and J 6 bases, with 18 bases left between them. The CDR3 spans 15 residues. CDR3 residues: CASSPAGGWGQPQHF. In DNA, the CDR3 is TGTGCCAGTAGCCCGGCGGGGGGGTGGGGTCAGCCCCAGCATTTT.

The sample holds one count of this clone. The gene calls are TRBV7-9 and TRBJ1-4; 8 bases are shared with TRBD1. Germline V gene data show CDR1 as SEHNR and CDR2 as FQNEAQ (reference sequence). The V gene end was trimmed by 3 bases and the J gene end by 0 bases; junction bases not matched to a gene: 12. The CDR3 totals 19 residues. CDR3 DNA sequence: TGTGCCAGCAGCTTCGCAGGACAGGGAAGGCAGTCAACTAATGAAAAACTGTTTTTT. It translates to CASSFAGQGRQSTNEKLFF.